The sequence of this TCR beta chain was determined in a study of response to subunit inactivated influenza vaccine. Study-level findings and limits: Every seasonal influenza vaccination brings in few new T cells, the authors suggested.

This clonotype was seen more than once but under ten times. What it binds is unknown. In germline, CDR1 is MNHEY, CDR2 SVGEGT. Trimming removed 2 bases at V and 1 base at J, with 9 bases between. The CDR3 is 15 residues long. TCRdb independently ran MiXCR on the RT-PCR reads; one entry per CDR3 protein. The data show over 150,000 distinct CDR3 sequences, roughly 10% seen once. The rearrangement joins TRBV6-2 or TRBV6-3 to TRBJ2-1, with D perhaps being TRBD1 or TRBD2 (5 bases each). The source was CD8+ T cells sorted from PBMCs, collected less than 25 months after vaccination. The clonotype was recovered from a man between 50 and 69 years old who received an inactivated influenza vaccine. CDR3 in DNA: TGTGCCAGCAGTTACGAGGGGCCTTCCTACAATGAGCAGTTCTTC. Its translation: CASSYEGPSYNEQFF.